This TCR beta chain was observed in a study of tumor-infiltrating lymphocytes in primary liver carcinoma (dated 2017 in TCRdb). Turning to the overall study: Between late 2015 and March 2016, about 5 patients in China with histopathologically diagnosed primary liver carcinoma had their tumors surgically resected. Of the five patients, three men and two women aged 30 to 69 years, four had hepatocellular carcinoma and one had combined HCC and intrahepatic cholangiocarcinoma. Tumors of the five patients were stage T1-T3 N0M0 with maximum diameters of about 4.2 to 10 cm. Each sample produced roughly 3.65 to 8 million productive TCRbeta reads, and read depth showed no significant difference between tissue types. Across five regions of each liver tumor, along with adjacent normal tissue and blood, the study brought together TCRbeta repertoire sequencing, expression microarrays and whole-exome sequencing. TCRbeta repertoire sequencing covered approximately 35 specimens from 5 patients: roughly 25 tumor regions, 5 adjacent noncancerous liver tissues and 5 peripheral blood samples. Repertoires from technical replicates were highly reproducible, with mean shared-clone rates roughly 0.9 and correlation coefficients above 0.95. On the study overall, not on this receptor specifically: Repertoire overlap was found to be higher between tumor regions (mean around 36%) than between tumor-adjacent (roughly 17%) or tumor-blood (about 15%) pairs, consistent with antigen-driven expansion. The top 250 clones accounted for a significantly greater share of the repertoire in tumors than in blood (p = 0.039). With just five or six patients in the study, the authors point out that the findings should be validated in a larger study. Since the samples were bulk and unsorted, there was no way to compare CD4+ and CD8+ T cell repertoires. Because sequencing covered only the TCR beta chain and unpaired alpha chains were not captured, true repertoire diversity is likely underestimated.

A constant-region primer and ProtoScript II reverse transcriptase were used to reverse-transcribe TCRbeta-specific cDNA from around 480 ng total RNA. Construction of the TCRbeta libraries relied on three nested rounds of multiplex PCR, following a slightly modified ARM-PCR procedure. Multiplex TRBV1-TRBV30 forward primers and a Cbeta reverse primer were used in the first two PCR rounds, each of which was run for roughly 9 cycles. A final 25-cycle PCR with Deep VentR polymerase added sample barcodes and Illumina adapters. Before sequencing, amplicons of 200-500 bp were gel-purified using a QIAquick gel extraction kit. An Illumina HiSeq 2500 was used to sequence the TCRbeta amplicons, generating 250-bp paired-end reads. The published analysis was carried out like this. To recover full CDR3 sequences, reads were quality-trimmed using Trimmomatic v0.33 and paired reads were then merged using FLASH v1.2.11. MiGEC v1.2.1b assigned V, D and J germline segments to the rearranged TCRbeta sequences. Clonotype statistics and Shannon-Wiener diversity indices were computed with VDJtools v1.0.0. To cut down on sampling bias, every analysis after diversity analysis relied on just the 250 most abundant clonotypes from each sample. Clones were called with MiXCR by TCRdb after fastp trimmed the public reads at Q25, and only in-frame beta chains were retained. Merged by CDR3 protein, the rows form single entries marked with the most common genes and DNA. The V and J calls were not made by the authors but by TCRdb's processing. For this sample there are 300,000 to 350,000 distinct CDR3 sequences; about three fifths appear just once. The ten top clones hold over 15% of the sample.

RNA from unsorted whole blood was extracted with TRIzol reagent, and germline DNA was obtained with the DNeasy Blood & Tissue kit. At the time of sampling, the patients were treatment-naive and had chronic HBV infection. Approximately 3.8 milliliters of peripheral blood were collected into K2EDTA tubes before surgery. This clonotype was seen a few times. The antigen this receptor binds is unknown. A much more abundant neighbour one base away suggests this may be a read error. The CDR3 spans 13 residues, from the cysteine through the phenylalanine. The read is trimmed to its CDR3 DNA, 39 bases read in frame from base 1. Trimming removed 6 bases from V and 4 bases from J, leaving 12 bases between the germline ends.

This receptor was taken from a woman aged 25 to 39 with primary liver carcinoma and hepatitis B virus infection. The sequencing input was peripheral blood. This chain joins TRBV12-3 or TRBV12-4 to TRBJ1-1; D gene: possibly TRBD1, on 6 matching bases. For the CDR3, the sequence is CASSWTVRTEAFF. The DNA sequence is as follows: TGTGCCAGCAGCTGGACAGTGCGCACTGAAGCTTTCTTT.